The 14 T cell receptor beta chains reported below all come from one sample, sequenced in a study of T cell responses to AZD1222 COVID-19 vaccine. Assay: immunoSEQ multiplex PCR; the TCRdb copy retains only in-frame clones and omits some. The table has some 140,000 clones, 88% seen once; the top ten hold 5% to 6%. The sample was peripheral blood, taken 28 days after the second AZD1222 dose. The receptors derive from an adult who received the AZD1222 COVID-19 vaccine.

The V and J genes are TRBV30 and TRBJ1-1, with D perhaps matching TRBD1 (6 bases). Between the trimmed V and J ends, which lost 0 bases and 7 bases, there was a span of 15 bases. This CDR3 comprises 14 residues. Germline CDR1 and CDR2: GTSNPN and SVGIG (reference sequence). CDR3 amino acids: CAWSVRGGVIEAFF. The CDR3 region has the DNA TGTGCCTGGAGTGTACGAGGGGGAGTGATTGAAGCTTTCTTT.

The chain recombines TRBV7-3 with TRBJ1-6; weak D call: TRBD1 (5 bases). Germline values: CDR1 SGHTA, CDR2 FQGTGA. Trimming pared 2 bases from V and 10 bases from J, leaving 12 bases between. CDR3 size: 14 residues. The CDR3 protein is CASSLEGEWSPLHF. In DNA, the CDR3 is TGTGCCAGCAGCTTAGAAGGGGAATGGTCACCCCTCCACTTT.

The chain has TRBV6-4 and TRBJ1-1, with a weak D call TRBD1 (5 bases). The CDR3 length is 14 residues. Between the trimmed V and J ends, which lost 6 bases and 6 bases, there was a span of 17 bases. Per germline, CDR1 MRHNA and CDR2 SNTAGT. The CDR3 region has the DNA TGTGCCAGCAGCTCAGATCGGACAAGCTCTGAAGCTTTCTTT. This encodes CASSSDRTSSEAFF.

The chain employs TRBV10-1 and TRBJ2-7, with TRBD2 as a possible D gene (6 bases). Germline V gene data show CDR1 as WNHNN and CDR2 as SYGVQD (reference sequence). Trimming stripped 4 bases from V and 2 bases from J, with 12 bases between. The CDR3 runs 14 residues. The CDR3 nucleotides read TGCGCCAGCAGTGGGAGCGGGTCTACCTACGAGCAGTACTTC. This translates into CASSGSGSTYEQYF.

CDR3 loop: CASSTGTAISYNSPLHF. CDR3 bases: TGTGCCAGTAGTACTGGGACAGCAATCTCCTATAATTCACCCCTCCACTTT. V usage is TRBV19 and J usage is TRBJ1-6; TRBD1 agrees at 7 bases. There are 17 residues in the CDR3. Looked up from germline, CDR1 is LNHDA and CDR2 is SQIVND (reference sequence). Trimming at V came to 4 bases and at J to 0 bases, leaving 6 bases not matched to a gene.

The chain joins TRBV9 to TRBJ2-3; 13 nucleotides agree with TRBD2. CDR1 and CDR2 from the germline V gene are SGDLS and YYNGEE. The CDR3 runs 17 residues. The V segment lost 3 bases and the J segment 2 bases; nucleotides outside the gene matches: 6. CDR3 sequence reads: CASSARTSGGSTDTQYF. CDR3 DNA sequence: TGTGCCAGCAGCGCCAGGACTAGCGGGGGATCCACAGATACGCAGTATTTT.

The chain carries TRBV5-6 and TRBJ1-1, with unresolved D. Trimming stripped 2 bases from V and 7 bases from J, with 9 bases between. Per the germline V gene, CDR1 is SGHDT and CDR2 is YYEEEE. The CDR3 has 12 residues. The CDR3 DNA reads TGTGCCAGCAGCTTTGGGGTCGGTGAAGCTTTCTTT. As protein: CASSFGVGEAFF.

The chain is built from TRBV5-1 and TRBJ2-7; TRBD1 agrees at 12 bases. This CDR3 is built from 15 residues. The germline V gene has CDR1 SGHRS and CDR2 YFSETQ. Trimming removed 4 bases from V and 4 bases from J; junction bases left unmatched: 6. CDR3 sequence (DNA): TGCGCCAGCAGCCGGGACAGGGGGCGGGGGTACGAGCAGTACTTC. Translation: CASSRDRGRGYEQYF.

This rearrangement joins TRBV30 to TRBJ2-5, with D uncertain. CDR1 GTSNPN and CDR2 SVGIG come from the germline V gene (reference sequence). This CDR3 is built from 13 residues. Between the trimmed V and J ends, which lost 2 bases and 1 base, there was a span of 8 bases. The CDR3 sequence: CAWSSAAQETQYF. The CDR3 bases are TGTGCCTGGAGTTCAGCCGCCCAAGAGACCCAGTACTTC.

This chain uses TRBV11-2 with TRBJ1-1; D not resolved. Trimming took off 5 bases at V and 1 base at J, with 11 bases between the two ends. Germline CDR1 is SGHAT and CDR2 is FQNNGV. The CDR3 is made up of 14 amino acids. CDR3 protein: CASSPSGGNTEAFF. In DNA, the CDR3 is TGTGCCAGCAGCCCATCGGGAGGGAACACTGAAGCTTTCTTT.

This sequence joins TRBV21-1 and TRBJ2-7. TRBV21-1 is classified as a pseudogene. There are 14 residues in the CDR3. CDR3 protein: CASAPGPVSYEQYF. The CDR3 DNA sequence: TGTGCCAGCGCTCCGGGACCTGTATCTTACGAGCAGTACTTC.

The gene calls are TRBV24-1 and TRBJ1-2; D is possibly TRBD1 (5 bases). The CDR3 has 15 amino acids. The germline V gene encodes CDR1 KGHDR and CDR2 SFDVKD. V was clipped by 4 bases and J by 1 base, with 12 bases between them. For the CDR3, the DNA is TGTGCCACCAGTGAAGGAGGGGACCATAACTATGGCTACACCTTC. It specifies CATSEGGDHNYGYTF.

V usage is TRBV5-4 and J usage is TRBJ1-1, with D unclear. CDR1 is SGHNT and CDR2 is YYREEE in the germline V gene (reference sequence). The CDR3 totals 14 residues. Trimming pared 0 bases from V and 4 bases from J, leaving 10 bases between. The CDR3 here is CASSLERVGTEAFF. The CDR3 DNA follows: TGTGCCAGCAGCTTGGAAAGGGTGGGCACTGAAGCTTTCTTT.

This chain connects TRBV5-1 to TRBJ2-5; D is perhaps TRBD2 (5 bases). The V gene lost 0 bases and the J gene lost 1 base, with 10 bases spanning the gap. In germline, CDR1 is SGHRS, CDR2 YFSETQ. The CDR3 has 15 amino acids. The CDR3 region has the DNA TGCGCCAGCAGCTTGGGGGCAGCGGCCCAAGAGACCCAGTACTTC. Its protein is CASSLGAAAQETQYF.